The sequence of this T cell receptor beta chain was determined in a study of T cell responses to AZD1222 COVID-19 vaccine (dated by TCRdb to the early 2020s). Turning to the overall study: A total of more than 230 trial participants underwent TCR sequencing, of whom under 220 had received two doses of AZD1222 and some 26 had received two doses of the MenACWY control vaccine. Trial participants were enrolled by age into subgroups of 18-55, 56-69 and 70-plus years, and around 150, 28 and 57 TCR-sequenced participants, respectively, were included in these subgroups.

Overall study outcomes, separate from this receptor: The 56-69-year group was small, and its depth increase did not reach significance, likely because of low power. Reportedly, almost half of the unique spike-specific TCRs recognized epitopes lying outside the regions that are mutated in the B.1.351 and B.1.1.7 variants. Conclusions about previously exposed vaccinees are limited because only a handful of AZD1222 recipients were SARS-CoV-2 seropositive at baseline. A significant rise in spike-specific TCR breadth and depth was observed after two AZD1222 doses relative to day 0 and relative to MenACWY recipients. No day 14 peak-response samples were available, so repertoires were characterized only after the peak T cell response. Vaccine-associated CD4 TCRs spanned the whole spike protein, with dominant responses in regions 160-218 and 743-854. Participants were mostly white British, with more females than males. The authors suggested clonal diversity may have been underestimated.

This specimen's time point label, per the study, means: about 28 days (+/-7) after the second vaccine dose. Taken with the paper, the label for treatment or condition translates to: meningococcal conjugate vaccine given as trial control. Vaccinee samples were obtained from the UK trials COV001 and COV002, which included a single-blind randomized controlled phase 2/3 trial of AZD1222 (ChAdOx1 nCoV-19) in healthy adults. Trial participant PBMC samples were collected at day 0 and day 28 after the second dose for TCRbeta chain sequencing. Details on this clone: The target of this receptor is not known. There are no base qualities to consult, and no much larger clone falls within one base.

The CDR3 regions of human TCRbeta chains were subjected to immunosequencing. The authors' pipeline ran thus. Repertoire TCRs were checked for matches against a reference library of SARS-CoV-2-specific TCRs that had been generated using the MIRA antigen-specificity platform. Breadth was defined as the fraction of unique TCRs that were SARS-CoV-2-associated. Depth was defined as the fraction of total T cells that were SARS-CoV-2-associated. Each spike-specific TCR was assigned to its reactive spike region and to a CD4 or CD8 class using the MIRA data. Log10-transformed breadth and depth values were compared by one-way ANOVA with Sidak's multiple comparisons tests. Sourced from immuneACCESS, this table was stored by TCRdb with only in-frame sequences that have V and J called. A share of the clones is absent; for the studies checked, an unresolved V gene accounts for under half, and the remainder has no known explanation. V and J calls and clone size are copied from that table; D and trimming were computed from the DNA. In all, the sample holds some 150,000 clones, and approximately 88% of those were seen once. The top ten clones comprise 5% to 5.5% of the sample.

From the germline V gene, CDR1 is SGHRS and CDR2 is YFSETQ. The CDR3 covers 14 residues, taking in both the cysteine and the phenylalanine. This entry keeps only the CDR3 DNA: 42 bases, framed from base 1. V is cut by 1 base and J by 5 bases, and the space between the germline ends is 9 bases. The source was peripheral blood, collected 28 days after the second dose of the MenACWY control vaccine. The source of this sequence is an adult who received the MenACWY meningococcal vaccine as a control. The sequence joins TRBV5-1 to TRBJ2-2, with an unclear D gene assignment. For the CDR3, the sequence is CASSLSQVTGELFF. The DNA is TGCGCCAGCAGCTTGTCCCAAGTGACCGGGGAGCTGTTTTTT.